A selection of T cell receptor beta chains follows, all from one sample in a study of blood T cell repertoires in COVID-19. Clones were sequenced by immunoSEQ multiplex PCR, and TCRdb holds only the in-frame ones, with some missing. This table holds some 56,000 clones, approximately 80% found once. The sequencing sample was made of peripheral blood. These receptors were collected from a woman of 80 years or more with acute or convalescent COVID-19. The CDR3 runs from the conserved cysteine through the conserved F or W. The D gene is left open where the match is weak. Clone size is shown for a subset of rows, as once, few, many or a class of expanded clone.

>.|TRBD1|TRBV9|TRBJ1-2
TGTGCCAGCAGCGCCCAACAGGGGGCCTATGGCTACACCTTC
CASSAQQGAYGYTF
>few|.|TRBV7-9|TRBJ2-6
TGTGCCAGCAGCGCCGGCTTTGAGGCTGGGGCCAACGTCCTGACTTTC
CASSAGFEAGANVLTF
>few|.|TRBV6-2/TRBV6-3|TRBJ2-7
TGTGCCAGCAGTTATACTAGGTTTTACGAGCAGTACTTC
CASSYTRFYEQYF
>few|.|TRBV18|TRBJ1-1
TGTGCCAGCTCACCAGAAGAGGGAATCACTGAAGCTTTCTTT
CASSPEEGITEAFF
>.|.|TRBV3-1/TRBV3-2|TRBJ1-2
TGTGCCAGCAGCCAAGATGGGGGGAGTAGAGGCTACACCTTC
CASSQDGGSRGYTF
>few|TRBD1|TRBV28|TRBJ1-3
TGTGCCAGCAGGCCGACAGGGCGGGACACCATATATTTT
CASRPTGRDTIYF
>once|.|TRBV6-5|TRBJ2-3
TGTGCCAGCAGTCGACTCGTCCGAGATACGCAGTATTTT
CASSRLVRDTQYF
>.|TRBD2|TRBV29-1|TRBJ2-1
TGCAGCGTTGCGACGGGGACTAGCGGGGGCTACAATGAGCAGTTCTTC
CSVATGTSGGYNEQFF
>few|.|TRBV7-8|TRBJ1-5
TGTGCCAGCAGCGCGGGACCGCTACCCCAGCCCCAGCATTTT
CASSAGPLPQPQHF
>.|.|TRBV25-1|TRBJ1-6
TGTGCCAGCAGTAGGGACACCGATAATTCACCCCTCCACTTT
CASSRDTDNSPLHF
>.|TRBD1|TRBV4-1|TRBJ1-2
TGCGCCAGCAGCCAAACAGGGGGTATCTTCTATGGCTACACCTTC
CASSQTGGIFYGYTF
>.|.|TRBV14|TRBJ2-6
TGTGCCAGCAGCCCACAAGACTCTGGGGCCAACGTCCTGACTTTC
CASSPQDSGANVLTF
>.|.|TRBV7-9|TRBJ1-2
TGTGCCAGCAGCTCCCAAACCCAGGGGAACTATGGCTACACCTTC
CASSSQTQGNYGYTF
>.|TRBD1|TRBV19|TRBJ2-1
TGTGCCAGTAGTTCAGAACAGGGGAGTGGTCGACACAATGAGCAGTTCTTC
CASSSEQGSGRHNEQFF
>.|TRBD1|TRBV19|TRBJ1-5
TGTGCCAGTAGAGAACAGGGGCATAGCAATCAGCCCCAGCATTTT
CASREQGHSNQPQHF
>.|TRBD1|TRBV5-6|TRBJ2-1
TGTGCCAGCAGCTTCAGACAGGGTCAGTTCTTC
CASSFRQGQFF
>.|.|TRBV2|TRBJ2-1
TGTGCCACCAGGAAAAGGGAGTTCACCTACAATGAGCAGTTCTTC
CATRKREFTYNEQFF
>.|.|TRBV3-1/TRBV3-2|TRBJ2-5
TGTGCCAGCAGCCAGAGGGGGGGGGAGAAAGAGACCCAGTACTTC
CASSQRGGEKETQYF
>.|TRBD1|TRBV29-1|TRBJ1-5
TGCAGCGCTGGACAGGGGGATCAGCCCCAGCATTTT
CSAGQGDQPQHF
>few|.|TRBV12-5|TRBJ1-5
TGTGCTAGTGGGCTAAATCAGCCCCAGCATTTT
CASGLNQPQHF
>.|.|TRBV25-1|TRBJ1-4
TGTGCCAGCTGGGCGGGGTTTAGTGAAAAACTGTTTTTT
CASWAGFSEKLFF
>.|TRBD1|TRBV29-1|TRBJ2-2
TGCAGCGTTGGCGTGACAGGGGCTCTCGGGGAGCTGTTTTTT
CSVGVTGALGELFF
>.|TRBD2|TRBV11-1|TRBJ2-1
TGTGCCAGCAGCCCGGGCGACTTGGGACTAGCGGACGAGCAGTTCTTC
CASSPGDLGLADEQFF
>.|TRBD1|TRBV7-9|TRBJ1-1
TGTGCCAGCAGCTCTCTGGACAGGGGAGAAGCTTTCTTT
CASSSLDRGEAFF
>.|.|TRBV7-3|TRBJ2-3
TGTGCCAGCAGCCAAAGCGATACGCAGTATTTT
CASSQSDTQYF
>.|.|TRBV11-3|TRBJ2-2
TGTGCCAGCAGTCAGGACCCGGGGGACACCGGGGAGCTGTTTTTT
CASSQDPGDTGELFF
>few|TRBD1|TRBV11-3|TRBJ2-2
TGTGCCAGCTGGGACAGGGGGTCGGCCGGGGAGCTGTTTTTT
CASWDRGSAGELFF
>.|.|TRBV19|TRBJ1-2
TGTGCCAGTAGTAGCTCTAGTAGCGGTTATGGCTACACCTTC
CASSSSSSGYGYTF
>few|.|TRBV5-6|TRBJ2-7
TGTGCCAGCAGCTTGGGGGGCGGGGTGGAGTACTTC
CASSLGGGVEYF
>.|TRBD1|TRBV5-5|TRBJ1-6
TGTGCCAGCAGCTTGGAGGCACAGGGGTTTCGTTCACCCCTCCACTTT
CASSLEAQGFRSPLHF
>.|TRBD1|TRBV11-2|TRBJ2-1
TGTGCCAGCAGCTTTTTTAACAGGGGTGAGCAGTTCTTC
CASSFFNRGEQFF
>.|.|TRBV10-3|TRBJ2-7
TGTGCCATCAGTGGACTGTCCTACGAGCAGTACTTC
CAISGLSYEQYF
>.|TRBD1|TRBV29-1|TRBJ1-2
TGCAGCGTCCCGGGACAGGGAGATTGGGGCTACACCTTC
CSVPGQGDWGYTF